These 29 T cell receptor beta chains originate from one sample sequenced in a study of cytomegalovirus exposure and HLA in healthy donors. PCR used 60 Vbeta primers and 13 Jbeta primers. The method was immunoSEQ multiplex PCR; TCRdb's version includes in-frame clones alone and lacks a portion of them. Of 120,000 or so clones in the sample, 75% to 80% were seen once. Material: PBMCs. Receptor source: a woman aged 25-40 years in good health and CMV-seronegative.

This chain uses TRBV5-1 with TRBJ1-2; D unresolved. Germline V gene lookup returns CDR1 SGHRS and CDR2 YFSETQ. CDR3 length: 11 amino acids. V lost 3 bases and J 10 bases, leaving 10 bases between the germline ends. Here the CDR3 reads CASSSGHDYTF. CDR3 DNA sequence: TGCGCCAGCAGCTCAGGCCACGACTACACCTTC.

The chain uses TRBV9 and TRBJ2-1; D might be TRBD1 (5 bases). Germline values: CDR1 SGDLS, CDR2 YYNGEE. The CDR3 has 16 amino acids. Trimming removed 0 bases from V and 5 bases from J, with 15 bases in between. The CDR3 here is CASSVELTDLDNEQFF. CDR3 bases: TGTGCCAGCAGCGTAGAGTTGACAGACTTAGACAATGAGCAGTTCTTC.

The V and J genes are TRBV5-4 and TRBJ2-7; D perhaps matches TRBD2 (6 bases). V was shortened by 4 bases and J by 0 bases, with 14 bases between the two germline ends. Germline V gene lookup returns CDR1 SGHNT and CDR2 YYREEE (reference sequence). The CDR3 runs to 15 residues. CDR3 coding DNA: TGTGCCAGCAGCCCCGGGACTCTCAGCTCCTACGAGCAGTACTTC. It translates to CASSPGTLSSYEQYF.

This chain uses TRBV28 with TRBJ1-2, with 8 bases aligning to TRBD1. Germline V gene sequence: CDR1 MDHEN, CDR2 SYDVKM. The CDR3 extends over 15 amino acids. The V and J ends lost 6 bases and 4 bases, in that order; junction bases with no gene match: 10. The CDR3 bases are TGTGCCAGCAGCCCGACCGGGACAGGTTCCTATGGCTACACCTTC. As protein: CASSPTGTGSYGYTF.

This clone has just a few counts. V and J are TRBV5-1 and TRBJ1-2, with 8 bases matching TRBD1. CDR3 length: 13 amino acids. In germline, CDR1 is SGHRS, CDR2 YFSETQ. Trimming at V came to 6 bases and at J to 6 bases, leaving 7 bases not matched to a gene. The DNA of the CDR3 is TGCGCCAGCACAGACAGGGGAGGGGATGGCTACACCTTC. It encodes CASTDRGGDGYTF.

The chain is built from TRBV29-1 and TRBJ1-2; TRBD1 aligns across 8 bases. CDR1 and CDR2 (germline): SQVTM, ANQGSEA. V lost 6 bases, J lost 1 base, and 1 base stayed unmatched. The CDR3 consists of 12 residues. CDR3 in DNA: TGCAGCGTGGACAGGGATAACTATGGCTACACCTTC. Its protein is CSVDRDNYGYTF.

The chain carries TRBV6-6 and TRBJ2-7, with 9 bases matching TRBD1. V trimming: 4 bases; J trimming: 0 bases; junction bases outside the gene matches: 4. The CDR3 runs 15 residues. Germline V gene sequence: CDR1 MNHNY, CDR2 SVGAGI (reference sequence). CDR3 sequence reads: CASSLKGQGSYEQYF. Written as DNA, the CDR3 is TGTGCCAGCAGTTTGAAGGGACAGGGCTCCTACGAGCAGTACTTC.

The chain combines TRBV28 with TRBJ2-5; D gene ambiguous. Germline assignment: CDR1 MDHEN and CDR2 SYDVKM. The CDR3 loop spans 14 amino acids. Trimming removed 3 bases from V and 1 base from J, with 9 bases in between. This CDR3 is CASSFTEIQETQYF. The CDR3 DNA reads TGTGCCAGCAGTTTTACAGAAATCCAAGAGACCCAGTACTTC.

The chain employs TRBV4-1 and TRBJ1-5; 8 nucleotides agree with TRBD1. The CDR3 extends over 16 amino acids. Germline trimming cut 4 bases from V and 6 bases from J; bases unmatched to any gene: 11. Germline loops: CDR1 MGHRA, CDR2 YSYEKL. CDR3 DNA: TGCGCCAGCAGCCCCGGACAGGGCTCTGGCGGTCAGCCCCAGCATTTT. Translation gives CASSPGQGSGGQPQHF.

This chain links TRBV5-1 with TRBJ2-7, with 10 nucleotides matching TRBD2. Trimming cost V 0 bases and J 1 base; bases outside gene matches: 13. The CDR3 sequence is 19 residues long. Germline V gene lookup returns CDR1 SGHRS and CDR2 YFSETQ. The CDR3, as DNA: TGCGCCAGCAGCTTGGCAGGAAATAGCGGGGGGCCACGATCCTACGAGCAGTACTTC. Amino acids: CASSLAGNSGGPRSYEQYF.

This CDR3 is CASSQDSGARGGYTF. In DNA form, the CDR3 reads TGCGCCAGCAGCCAAGATTCAGGGGCGCGTGGTGGCTACACCTTC. The chain couples TRBV4-3 to TRBJ1-2, with D perhaps matching TRBD1 (6 bases). The CDR3 is 15 amino acids. Germline loops: CDR1 LGHNA, CDR2 YSLEER. V was clipped by 0 bases and J by 7 bases, with 15 bases between them.

The gene calls are TRBV11-2 and TRBJ2-5; 7 bases line up with TRBD2. In germline, CDR1 is SGHAT, CDR2 FQNNGV. The junction had 6 bases not matched to a gene; V was cut back by 10 bases and J by 4 bases. This CDR3 comprises 12 residues. In nucleotides, the CDR3 is TGTGCCATTGGGGCTAGCGGAGAGACCCAGTACTTC. This translates into CAIGASGETQYF. Combining the CDR3 with reference TRBV11-2 and TRBJ2-5 gives the whole variable domain EAGVAQSPRYKIIEKRQSVAFWCNPISGHATLYWYQQILGQGPKLLIQFQNNGVVDDSQLPKDRFSAERLKGVDSTLKIQPAKLEDSAVYLCAIGASGETQYFGPGTRLLVL.

Note on this clone: In this CDR3 the conserved last residue, phenylalanine or tryptophan, is missing, so a read error is likely. The chain combines TRBV6-5 with TRBJ1-1, with unresolved D. The ends were cut back, 5 bases at V and 0 bases at J, with 13 bases in the middle. The CDR3 has 15 residues. Germline V gene sequence: CDR1 MNHEY, CDR2 SVGAGI. The CDR3 region is CASSPDSRLNTEAFV. As DNA, the CDR3 is TGTGCCAGCAGTCCCGACTCGCGGTTGAACACTGAAGCTTTCGTT.

This chain uses TRBV4-3 with TRBJ2-7, with a weak D call TRBD2 (6 bases). The CDR3 loop spans 16 amino acids. V was cut by 1 base and J by 3 bases, with 16 bases left in between. Germline V lookup: CDR1 LGHNA, CDR2 YSLEER. In DNA, the CDR3 is TGCGCCAGCAGCCAAGCCTTAAGGGACTCGAGCTACGAGCAGTACTTC. Protein sequence: CASSQALRDSSYEQYF.

V usage is TRBV6-5 and J usage is TRBJ1-3; D is ambiguous. This CDR3 region has 14 residues. Between the trimmed V and J ends, which lost 2 bases and 0 bases, there was a span of 5 bases. Germline V gene lookup returns CDR1 MNHEY and CDR2 SVGAGI. Here the CDR3 reads CASSYGHSGNTIYF. The CDR3 region has the DNA TGTGCCAGCAGTTACGGCCACTCTGGAAACACCATATATTTT.

The chain is built from TRBV28 and TRBJ1-1, with 7 positions matching TRBD1. The ends lost 6 bases at V and 0 bases at J; junction bases unmatched: 19. The V gene's germline CDR1 is MDHEN and CDR2 SYDVKM. This CDR3 has 19 residues. CDR3 bases: TGTGCCAGCAGCCGATTTACCCACGGGACAGAGTACATGAACACTGAAGCTTTCTTT. It codes for CASSRFTHGTEYMNTEAFF.

This chain joins TRBV7-6 and TRBJ2-5, with D possibly TRBD1 on 5 matching bases. Germline lookup yields CDR1 SGHVS and CDR2 FNYEAQ. V was pared by 2 bases and J by 1 base, with 8 bases between. This CDR3 is built from 14 residues. The CDR3 nucleotides are TGTGCCAGCAGCTTATCAGGGTTCCAAGAGACCCAGTACTTC. This codes for CASSLSGFQETQYF.

The chain carries TRBV6-4 and TRBJ2-3; D may be TRBD1 (6 bases). Germline CDR1 and CDR2: MRHNA and SNTAGT. Trimming pared 5 bases from V and 0 bases from J, leaving 12 bases between. This CDR3 comprises 15 residues. The CDR3 spells CASSRTEASTDTQYF. CDR3 coding DNA: TGTGCCAGCAGTCGGACAGAGGCGAGCACAGATACGCAGTATTTT.

The genes are TRBV7-9 and TRBJ2-1; 9 bases fit TRBD2. Per the germline V gene, CDR1 is SEHNR and CDR2 is FQNEAQ (reference sequence). The V and J ends lost 2 bases and 9 bases, in that order; junction bases with no gene match: 8. The CDR3 length is 15 residues. The CDR3 region is CASSLLIEREAEQFF. Here the CDR3 DNA reads TGTGCCAGCAGCTTACTAATCGAGCGGGAGGCTGAGCAGTTCTTC.

The rearrangement links TRBV28 to TRBJ2-1; TRBD2 aligns across 12 bases. With V trimmed by 5 bases and J by 8 bases, 13 bases remained unmatched. The CDR3 totals 17 residues. Germline CDR1 and CDR2: MDHEN and SYDVKM. The CDR3 here is CASSPLLRLAGDDEQFF. In nucleotides, the CDR3 is TGTGCCAGCAGTCCCCTCCTTCGACTAGCGGGAGATGATGAGCAGTTCTTC.

The chain couples TRBV5-1 to TRBJ2-3; D is unclear. Trimming cost V 5 bases and J 0 bases, with 4 bases left between them. The CDR3 is 12 amino acids. Per germline, CDR1 SGHRS and CDR2 YFSETQ. The CDR3 reads CASSSSTDTQYF. The CDR3 coding sequence is TGCGCCAGCAGTTCTAGCACAGATACGCAGTATTTT.

This clone was observed a few times. This chain joins TRBV28 and TRBJ1-1; D perhaps matches TRBD1 (5 bases). The V end lost 7 bases, the J end lost 0 bases, and 9 bases lay between the germline ends. In germline, CDR1 is MDHEN, CDR2 SYDVKM. The CDR3 sequence is 13 residues long. The DNA for the CDR3 is TGTGCCAGCACGTGGGGCCTGAACACTGAAGCTTTCTTT. Protein: CASTWGLNTEAFF.

The rearrangement joins TRBV18 to TRBJ2-5; 8 nucleotides align to TRBD1. Germline lookup yields CDR1 KGHSH and CDR2 LQKENI. The CDR3 is 14 residues long. The J segment lost 3 bases and the V segment lost 3 bases, leaving 3 bases of the junction unmatched. The CDR3 DNA reads TGTGCCAGCTCACCGGACAGGGTCGAAGAGACCCAGTACTTC. The encoded protein is CASSPDRVEETQYF.

This clone was found a few times. The chain employs TRBV25-1 and TRBJ2-6; 7 positions agree with TRBD1. Looked up from germline, CDR1 is MGHDK and CDR2 is SYGVNS. The CDR3 extends over 16 amino acids. The trim removed 4 bases at V and 4 bases at J, leaving 7 bases unmatched. For the CDR3, the DNA is TGTGCCAGCAGTGGGAACAGGGGTTCAGGGGCCAACGTCCTGACTTTC. It specifies CASSGNRGSGANVLTF.

The V and J genes are TRBV6-5 and TRBJ1-2; TRBD1 matches at 9 bases. The CDR3 extends over 15 amino acids. Losses at the gene ends were 2 bases for V and 5 bases for J; bases not matched to a gene: 6. Germline CDR1 MNHEY, CDR2 SVGAGI. This chain's CDR3 is CASSYGTGTGYGYTF. The CDR3 DNA follows: TGTGCCAGCAGTTACGGGACAGGGACTGGGTATGGCTACACCTTC.

J is TRBJ2-7 and V is TRBV5-8; D is possibly TRBD1 (5 bases). Germline V CDR1 and CDR2: SGHTS, YDEGEE. Trimming left V 1 base short and J 2 bases short, with 10 bases between. The CDR3 extends over 14 amino acids. The CDR3 loop is CASSLPGITYEQYF. Written as DNA, the CDR3 is TGTGCCAGCAGCTTGCCAGGGATAACCTACGAGCAGTACTTC.

The V call is TRBV27, the J call TRBJ1-4; perhaps TRBD1 as D (6 bases). In germline, CDR1 is MNHEY, CDR2 SMNVEV (reference sequence). The CDR3 consists of 15 residues. V was trimmed by 2 bases and J by 7 bases, leaving 14 bases between them. CDR3 sequence reads: CASSLGSGVIEKLFF. For the CDR3, the DNA is TGTGCCAGCAGTTTAGGGTCAGGGGTGATTGAAAAACTGTTTTTT.

This clone was found a few times. The V call is TRBV2, the J call TRBJ1-2; 8 bases agree with TRBD1. Per germline, CDR1 SNHLY and CDR2 FYNNEI. J was trimmed by 3 bases and V by 0 bases; bases with no gene match: 6. CDR3 size: 16 residues. CDR3 bases: TGTGCCAGCAGTGAAGCTCCTAAGACAGGGGACTATGGCTACACCTTC. Protein: CASSEAPKTGDYGYTF.

This clone has just one count. The chain uses TRBV6-5 and TRBJ2-2, with D hard to call. This CDR3 is built from 13 residues. The germline V gene has CDR1 MNHEY and CDR2 SVGAGI. V was pared by 0 bases and J by 5 bases, with 4 bases between. For the CDR3, the DNA is TGTGCCAGCAGTTACTCGGCTACCGGGGAGCTGTTTTTT. It translates to CASSYSATGELFF.